The 18 T cell receptor beta chains given below trace back to one sample, sequenced in a study of T cells expressing NK-cell markers. TCRdb reanalyzed the 5' RACE reads and collapses them to one entry per CDR3 protein, without DNA. The sample holds about 2,200 distinct CDR3 sequences. The sample consisted of blood T cells: a sorted CD56 or NKG2C T cell subset, CD4+ or CD8+ T cells, or bulk PBMC T cells (not recorded which). The receptors were sampled from a woman between 18 and 29 years old in good health.

The V gene is TRBV12-5, the J gene TRBJ1-1; TCRdb calls TRBD1, which cannot be checked without DNA. Per germline, CDR1 LGHNT and CDR2 FRNRAP. This CDR3 spans 13 amino acids. The CDR3 reads CASGQRGGTEAFF.

V usage is TRBV20-1 and J usage is TRBJ1-3. The CDR3 loop spans 12 amino acids. Germline values: CDR1 DFQATT, CDR2 SNEGSKA (reference sequence). The CDR3 here is CSARVSGNTIYF.

The V call is TRBV7-6, the J call TRBJ2-6. Germline loops: CDR1 SGHVS, CDR2 FNYEAQ. The CDR3 is 14 residues long. The CDR3 sequence: CASSLSTGANVLTF.

The CDR3 protein is CASSQELLGDYEQYF. The chain recombines TRBV4-3 with TRBJ2-7; TCRdb's D call, TRBD2, is unchecked because there is no DNA. The CDR3 contains 15 residues. Germline V CDR1 and CDR2: LGHNA, YSLEER.

The chain has TRBV6-1 and TRBJ1-2. CDR1 and CDR2 (germline): MNHNS, SASEGT. The length of the CDR3 is 16 residues. CDR3: CASSPGGTVWSYGYTF.

The chain carries TRBV7-2 and TRBJ2-3; TCRdb gives TRBD2 as the D gene, but with no DNA this cannot be confirmed. This CDR3 is built from 15 residues. Germline loops: CDR1 SGHTA, CDR2 FQGNSA. The CDR3 spells CASTLGLAGRDTQYF.

This chain connects TRBV7-6 to TRBJ1-1; the TCRdb call, TRBD1, lacks DNA for checking. The germline CDR1 and CDR2 sequences are SGHVS and FNYEAQ. This CDR3 has 17 residues. The CDR3 region is CASSGYVDRRHNTEAFF. Using reference TRBV7-6 and TRBJ1-1 for the parts outside the CDR3, the full variable domain is GAGVSQSPRYKVTKRGQDVALRCDPISGHVSLYWYRQALGQGPEFLTYFNYEAQQDKSGLPNDRFSAERPEGSISTLTIQRTEQRDSAMYRCASSGYVDRRHNTEAFFGQGTRLTVV.

The chain carries TRBV5-4 and TRBJ2-2; TCRdb lists TRBD2, though no DNA is available to test this call. The CDR3 is made up of 12 amino acids. Germline V lookup: CDR1 SGHNT, CDR2 YYREEE (reference sequence). CDR3 sequence: CASSPEGGELFF. The complete variable domain, with remaining parts taken from reference TRBV5-4 and TRBJ2-2, reads ETGVTQSPTHLIKTRGQQVTLRCSSQSGHNTVSWYQQALGQGPQFIFQYYREEENGRGNFPPRFSGLQFPNYSSELNVNALELDDSALYLCASSPEGGELFFGEGSRLTVL.

This chain joins TRBV5-1 and TRBJ1-6; lacking DNA, the TRBD1 call made by TCRdb goes unchecked. The CDR3 loop spans 16 amino acids. Germline V gene lookup returns CDR1 SGHRS and CDR2 YFSETQ. CDR3 residues: CAPPGQGLFYNSPLHF.

V usage is TRBV19 and J usage is TRBJ2-2; TCRdb returns TRBD1, unconfirmable since there is no DNA. The germline CDR1 and CDR2 sequences are LNHDA and SQIVND (reference sequence). This CDR3 has 15 amino acids. The CDR3: CASSPLDRAAGELFF.

The rearrangement uses TRBV5-4 and TRBJ2-2. The germline V gene encodes CDR1 SGHNT and CDR2 YYREEE (reference sequence). This CDR3 is built from 13 residues. CDR3 amino acids: CASSWGGTGELFF. The full variable domain, its missing parts supplied by reference TRBV5-4 and TRBJ2-2, is ETGVTQSPTHLIKTRGQQVTLRCSSQSGHNTVSWYQQALGQGPQFIFQYYREEENGRGNFPPRFSGLQFPNYSSELNVNALELDDSALYLCASSWGGTGELFFGEGSRLTVL.

The chain joins TRBV7-2 to TRBJ1-6; TCRdb outputs TRBD1, but without DNA this stays unchecked. The CDR3 is made up of 14 amino acids. The germline V gene encodes CDR1 SGHTA and CDR2 FQGNSA. The chain's CDR3 is CASSSQGALSPLHF.

CDR3 sequence reads: CASGQQGTYNEQFF. The chain employs TRBV27 and TRBJ2-1; TCRdb lists TRBD1, though no DNA is available to test this call. From germline, CDR1 is MNHEY and CDR2 SMNVEV (reference sequence). CDR3 length equals 14 residues.

The gene calls are TRBV10-3 and TRBJ2-7; checking the TCRdb D call of TRBD1 is not possible without DNA. The CDR3 is 14 residues long. Germline assignment: CDR1 ENHRY and CDR2 SYGVKD. The CDR3 loop reads CAISGVTGAYEQYF.

This chain links TRBV6-2 or TRBV6-3 with TRBJ2-3; the TCRdb D gene call, TRBD1, has no DNA to confirm it. Germline CDR1 and CDR2: MNHEY and SVGEGT. The CDR3 sequence is 13 residues long. CDR3 in amino acids: CASSPQEKDTQYF.

This clonotype is labeled large (0.1 to 1%) based on frequency. The V and J genes are TRBV2 and TRBJ2-1. The CDR3 covers 13 residues. Germline CDR1 reads SNHLY; CDR2 reads FYNNEI. This CDR3 reads CASNSGSYNEQFF. The whole variable domain, filled in from reference TRBV2 and TRBJ2-1, reads EPEVTQTPSHQVTQMGQEVILRCVPISNHLYFYWYRQILGQKVEFLVSFYNNEISEKSEIFDDQFSVERPDGSNFTLKIRSTKLEDSAMYFCASNSGSYNEQFFGPGTRLTVL.

This clonotype is classed as medium-sized by frequency. The chain combines TRBV6-2 or TRBV6-3 with TRBJ2-5; TCRdb names TRBD1, which stays unverified in the absence of DNA. Germline V gene lookup returns CDR1 MNHEY and CDR2 SVGEGT. This CDR3 has 13 amino acids. CDR3 amino acids: CASSGQEQETQYF.

This clonotype is identified as medium-sized from frequency. V usage is TRBV7-2 and J usage is TRBJ1-1; as DNA is missing, the TRBD1 call by TCRdb cannot be tested. Germline V lookup: CDR1 SGHTA, CDR2 FQGNSA. This CDR3 has 12 amino acids. CDR3: CASSLDRGKSFF.